This T cell receptor (beta chain) was obtained from a study of siplizumab effects on memory and regulatory T cells. General study points: Neither a naive nor a memory phenotype was assignable to roughly 75-96% of proliferating CD4+ or CD8+ clones. A minor fraction of alloreactive clones, and no more, mapped to unstimulated subsets.

Turning to this clone: The antigen is undetermined.

The protocol was immunoSEQ multiplex PCR, while the TCRdb copy is restricted to in-frame clones and leaves out a portion. The sample holds some 100,000 clones; 80% to 95% are singletons and the top ten take 5% to 7%. Germline V gene data show CDR1 as PRHDT and CDR2 as FYEKMQ (reference sequence). V was trimmed by 5 bases and J by 8 bases, leaving 19 bases between them. This CDR3 region has 15 residues. This rearrangement joins TRBV13 to TRBJ2-4; possibly TRBD1 or TRBD2 for D (7 bases each). This sequence was found in a human donor in good health. Sequencing was done on a sample of CD8+ T cells sorted from blood. The CDR3 DNA sequence: TGTGCCAGCAGCCCCCAGGGGGGGGGCGTGGACATTCAGTACTTC. Protein sequence: CASSPQGGGVDIQYF.